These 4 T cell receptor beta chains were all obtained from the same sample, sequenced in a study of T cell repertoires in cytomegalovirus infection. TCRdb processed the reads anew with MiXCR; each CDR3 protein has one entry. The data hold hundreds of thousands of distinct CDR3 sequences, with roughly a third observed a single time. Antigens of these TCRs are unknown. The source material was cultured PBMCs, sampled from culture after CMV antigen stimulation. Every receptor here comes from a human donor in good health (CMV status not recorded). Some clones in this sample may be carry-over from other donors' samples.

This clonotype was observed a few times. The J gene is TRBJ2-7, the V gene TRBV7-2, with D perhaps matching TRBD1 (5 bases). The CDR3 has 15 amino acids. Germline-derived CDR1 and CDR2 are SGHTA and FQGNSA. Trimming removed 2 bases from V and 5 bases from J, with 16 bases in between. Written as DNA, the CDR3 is TGTGCCAGCAGCTTAAGGTGGGGCCGGAGCGACGAGCAGTACTTC. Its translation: CASSLRWGRSDEQYF.

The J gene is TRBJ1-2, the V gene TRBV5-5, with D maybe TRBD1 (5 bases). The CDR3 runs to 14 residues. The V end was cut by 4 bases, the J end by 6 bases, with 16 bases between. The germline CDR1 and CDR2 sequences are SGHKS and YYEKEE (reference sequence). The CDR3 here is CASSPGAGKDGYTF. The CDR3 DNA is TGTGCCAGCAGCCCCGGAGCAGGGAAGGATGGCTACACCTTC.

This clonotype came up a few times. The CDR3 reads CATSPTSGSSYNEQFF. In DNA form, the CDR3 reads TGTGCCACTTCCCCCACTAGCGGGAGCTCCTACAATGAGCAGTTCTTC. This chain links TRBV10-3 with TRBJ2-1; TRBD2 matches 11 bases. Losses at the gene ends were 10 bases for V and 0 bases for J; bases not matched to a gene: 8. CDR1 is ENHRY and CDR2 is SYGVKD in the germline V gene. The CDR3 consists of 16 residues.

The CDR3, as DNA: TGCAGTGCTAGTACTTCTGTTGGGTCGGACCTCCACTTT. Its translation is CSASTSVGSDLHF. The chain uses TRBV20-1 and TRBJ1-6; no definite D call. Trimming removed 3 bases from V and 15 bases from J, with 18 bases in between. Per germline, CDR1 DFQATT and CDR2 SNEGSKA (reference sequence). This CDR3 is 13 amino acids long.